The source of this T cell receptor (beta chain) is a study of T-cell memory formation after mild COVID-19 (dated by TCRdb to about 2021). About the study as a whole: TCR sequence clusters from the two donors were found to be largely donor specific. Two young, previously healthy adult volunteers, one female and one male, were included in the cohort. Longitudinal TCRalpha and TCRbeta repertoire sequencing tracked T-cell clones expanding and contracting after mild COVID-19 in two donors.

Ficoll-Paque density gradient centrifugation was the method used to isolate PBMCs. Sequencing took place on an Illumina NovaSeq 6000. TCRalpha and TCRbeta cDNA libraries were built by 5'RACE with constant-segment primers, adding sample barcodes and unique molecular identifiers. Trizol reagent was used to extract RNA from every sample. Libraries were amplified in two PCR steps, with a second sample barcode and Illumina TruSeq adapters added in the second step. Sequencing of the libraries was done on an Illumina NovaSeq, producing 2 x 150 bp paired-end reads. For the original study's pipeline: The reads were demultiplexed and collapsed into UMI-guided consensus sequences using migec v1.2.7. Using mixcr v2.1.11, UMI consensuses were aligned to TRA and TRB V and J templates and then assembled into clonotypes. Clonotypes were classified as expanded or contracted when called significant by both edgeR and NoisET, with noise models trained on biological replicates. For edgeR calls, the cutoffs were a false discovery rate-adjusted p below 0.01 and a log2 fold-change threshold of 1. As an exploratory analysis of dynamics, PCA with hierarchical clustering was applied to max-normalized trajectories of the 1000 most abundant clonotypes. The CD4 or CD8 phenotype of responding clones was assigned using the separately sequenced CD4+ and CD8+ repertoires. TCRdb took the public reads, trimmed them with fastp at Q25, ran MiXCR for clone calling and kept in-frame beta chains. For every CDR3 protein sequence, its rows merge into one entry that carries the most common genes and DNA. It is TCRdb's table, rather than the study itself, that gives the V and J calls and clone size. The sample yields approximately 51,000 distinct CDR3 sequences; over 8.5% were counted once. The ten largest account for around 11% of the sample.

Many counts were recorded for this clonotype. Its specific antigen is unknown. Base-call qualities are not available, and no considerably larger clone is one nucleotide away. Points the paper makes about the study in general: From day 15 to 85, contracting clones showed balanced CD4/CD8 phenotypes, whereas a second wave of clones that expanded from day 15 to 37 leaned towards CD4+. The study covered only two mild cases, and larger cohorts including severe cases with pre-infection samples were considered necessary. Contracting CD4+ clones appeared mostly in the CM and EM memory subsets, whereas CD8+ clones were enriched in EMRA. Some responding clones were detected in pre-infection memory, suggesting pre-existing cross-reactive memory T cells joined the SARS-CoV-2 response. SARS-CoV-2 specificity of the second-wave clones peaking on day 37 was not confirmed.

The clonotype was recovered from an adult woman who had mild COVID-19 (a few samples of this study predate the infection). The sample titles of this study are shuffled in the database, so cell type and time point are left out; the donor was told from shared clones. The specimen was PBMCs or a T cell subset sorted from them (not recorded which).

The bases read TGTGCCAGCAGCTTAGGGACAGGTCCCGTGGGACGGTCCTACGAGCAGTACTTC. It encodes CASSLGTGPVGRSYEQYF. This sequence uses TRBV7-8 and TRBJ2-7; 7 central bases correspond to TRBD1. Via the germline V gene, CDR1 is SGHVS and CDR2 FQNEAQ. Including the terminal cysteine and phenylalanine, the CDR3 comprises 18 residues. The kept DNA is CDR3 alone, 54 bases in frame from the first base. V trim: 1 base; J trim: 1 base; unmatched bases: 13.